This T cell receptor beta chain was captured by sequencing in a study of blood T cell repertoires in COVID-19. Overall study: COVID-19 samples collected from the United States, Italy and Spain covered acute and convalescent phases.

This CDR3 region has 15 residues. Unmatched junction bases numbered 5, after V lost 5 bases and J lost 0 bases. Germline V gene sequence: CDR1 SGHRS, CDR2 YFSETQ. The data were produced by immunoSEQ multiplex PCR, yet TCRdb's version contains in-frame clones alone and is incomplete. In the table there are more than 85,000 clones, roughly 84% of which are singletons. Sequenced input: peripheral blood. The genes are TRBV5-1 and TRBJ2-7; TRBD2 matches at 10 bases. The source of this sequence is a woman aged 55 to 70 with acute or convalescent COVID-19. DNA of the CDR3: TGCGCCAGCAGTCCAACTAGCGGGGCCTCCTACGAGCAGTACTTC. Amino acid sequence: CASSPTSGASYEQYF.